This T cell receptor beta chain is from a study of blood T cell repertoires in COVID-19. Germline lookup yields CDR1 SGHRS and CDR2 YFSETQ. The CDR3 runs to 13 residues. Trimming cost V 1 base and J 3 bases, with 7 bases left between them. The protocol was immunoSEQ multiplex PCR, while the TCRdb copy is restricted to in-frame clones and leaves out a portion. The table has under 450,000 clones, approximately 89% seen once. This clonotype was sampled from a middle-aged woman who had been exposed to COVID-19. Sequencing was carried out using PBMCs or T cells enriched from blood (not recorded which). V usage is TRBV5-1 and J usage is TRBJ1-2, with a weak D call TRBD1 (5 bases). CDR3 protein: CASSLRGDYGYTF. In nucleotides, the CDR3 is TGCGCCAGCAGCTTGCGGGGGGACTATGGCTACACCTTC.